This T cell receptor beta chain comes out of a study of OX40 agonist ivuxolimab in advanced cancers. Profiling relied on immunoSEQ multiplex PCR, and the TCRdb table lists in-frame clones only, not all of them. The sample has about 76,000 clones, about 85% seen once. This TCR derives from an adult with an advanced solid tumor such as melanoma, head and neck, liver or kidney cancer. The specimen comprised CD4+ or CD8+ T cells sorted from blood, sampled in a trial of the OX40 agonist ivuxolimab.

CDR3 in amino acids: CAISESRELTGELFF. The CDR3 DNA reads as TGTGCCATCAGTGAGTCAAGGGAACTCACCGGGGAGCTGTTTTTT. The chain couples TRBV10-3 to TRBJ2-2, with unresolved D. Trimming shortened V by 0 bases and J by 4 bases, and 9 bases separated the two germline ends. Per germline, CDR1 ENHRY and CDR2 SYGVKD. This CDR3 has 15 residues.